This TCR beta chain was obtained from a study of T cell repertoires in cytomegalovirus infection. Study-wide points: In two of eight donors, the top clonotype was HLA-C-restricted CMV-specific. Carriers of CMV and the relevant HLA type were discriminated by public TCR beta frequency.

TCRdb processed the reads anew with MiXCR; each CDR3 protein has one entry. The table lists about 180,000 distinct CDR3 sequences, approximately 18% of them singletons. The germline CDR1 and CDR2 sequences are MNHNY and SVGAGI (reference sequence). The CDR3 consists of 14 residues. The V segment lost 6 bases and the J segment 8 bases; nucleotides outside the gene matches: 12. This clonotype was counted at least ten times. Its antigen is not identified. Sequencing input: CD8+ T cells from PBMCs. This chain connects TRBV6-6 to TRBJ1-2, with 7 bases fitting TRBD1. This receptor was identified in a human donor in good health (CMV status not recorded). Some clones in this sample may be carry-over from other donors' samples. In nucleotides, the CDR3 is TGTGCCAGCAGCAAAGACAGGGACCCTGAAGGCTACACCTTC. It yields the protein CASSKDRDPEGYTF.